This TCR beta chain was found in a study of shared clonotypes between healthy human individuals. With 5 bases clipped from V and 4 bases from J, the junction kept 3 bases outside the gene matches. This CDR3 is built from 14 residues. Germline-derived CDR1 and CDR2 are KGHSH and LQKENI. The table came from immunoSEQ multiplex PCR; TCRdb's copy has only in-frame clones and leaves some out. The table includes roughly 1,600,000 clones, about 98.5% detected once. The material sequenced was naive CD4+ T cells sorted from blood. The sample's subset: CD45RA+ positively selected. The source is a man aged 25-45 years in good health. The V and J genes are TRBV18 and TRBJ2-1; 9 nucleotides align to TRBD2. In DNA form, the CDR3 reads TGTGCCAGCTCAACTAGCGGGCCTTACAATGAGCAGTTCTTC. This codes for CASSTSGPYNEQFF.